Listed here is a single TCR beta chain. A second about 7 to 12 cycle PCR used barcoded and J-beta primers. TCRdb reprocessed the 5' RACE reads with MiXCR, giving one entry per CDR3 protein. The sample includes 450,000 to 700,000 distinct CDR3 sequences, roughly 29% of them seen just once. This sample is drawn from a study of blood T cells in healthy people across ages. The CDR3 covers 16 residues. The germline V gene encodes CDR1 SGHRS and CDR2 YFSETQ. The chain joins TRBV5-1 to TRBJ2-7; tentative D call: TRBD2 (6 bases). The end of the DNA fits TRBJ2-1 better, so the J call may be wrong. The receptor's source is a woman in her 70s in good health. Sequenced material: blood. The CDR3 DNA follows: TGCGCCAGCAGCTTGGTCCGGGACTCACAATCACATGAGCAGTTCTTC. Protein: CASSLVRDSQSHEQFF.